The 9 T cell receptor beta chains below were found in one sample sequenced in a study of metastatic and nonmetastatic thyroid tumors. Each patient went into thyroid surgery without having received any treatment. Through MiXCR, TCRdb re-clonotyped the PCR reads. Seen here are approximately 58,000 clones, about 20% observed once, and the top ten hold around 4%. Sequenced material: blood. These receptors all stem from a female donor with papillary thyroid cancer or a benign thyroid nodule (not recorded which). Some clones in this sample may be carry-over from other donors' samples.

This clone appeared many times. This CDR3 is CATSEGLAGGAETQYF. DNA for the CDR3: TGTGCCACCAGTGAAGGACTAGCGGGAGGTGCGGAGACCCAGTACTTC. This chain uses TRBV24-1 with TRBJ2-5; 14 bases align to TRBD2. The germline gives CDR1 KGHDR, CDR2 SFDVKD. This CDR3 has 16 amino acids. V dropped 4 bases and J dropped 5; count of bases not matched to a gene: 5.

This clone came up many times. The chain uses TRBV12-3 or TRBV12-4 and TRBJ1-5, with D perhaps TRBD1 (5 bases). This CDR3 is built from 15 residues. V lost 6 bases and J 3 bases, leaving 15 bases between the germline ends. CDR3: CASRVGWGNNQPQHF. The CDR3 DNA follows: TGTGCCAGCAGAGTAGGGTGGGGGAACAATCAGCCCCAGCATTTT.

This clone was recorded many times. A much larger clonotype is one base distant, so this may be a read error. Other DNA sequences of this sample code for an identical CDR3. V gene TRBV6-1 combines with J gene TRBJ1-2; D not certain. Trimming pared 6 bases from V and 8 bases from J, leaving 13 bases between. CDR1 is MNHNS and CDR2 is SASEGT in the germline V gene. The CDR3 is 12 residues long. CDR3 bases: TGTGCCAGCAGCTTGACACTCGCCGGCTACACCTTC. Encoded protein: CASSLTLAGYTF.

There are many counts of this clone. V gene TRBV24-1 combines with J gene TRBJ2-1; tentative D call: TRBD2 (6 bases). The CDR3 is 16 amino acids. From germline, CDR1 is KGHDR and CDR2 SFDVKD. The V gene lost 1 base and the J gene lost 6 bases, with 15 bases spanning the gap. This CDR3 is CATSDFSAGFRNEQFF. The CDR3, as DNA: TGTGCCACCAGTGATTTCTCAGCGGGTTTTCGCAATGAGCAGTTCTTC.

This clone came up many times. The rearrangement links TRBV2 to TRBJ2-5, with a possible D match to TRBD2 (5 bases). CDR1 is SNHLY, CDR2 FYNNEI, per germline. This CDR3 comprises 11 residues. Between the trimmed V and J ends, which lost 6 bases and 4 bases, there was a span of 6 bases. The CDR3 DNA follows: TGTGCCAGCAGGGCGGGAGAGACCCAGTACTTC. This sequence encodes CASRAGETQYF.

V and J are TRBV27 and TRBJ2-2; no clear D gene. Germline CDR1 MNHEY, CDR2 SMNVEV (reference sequence). This CDR3 region has 11 residues. Trimming took off 3 bases at V and 9 bases at J, with 5 bases between the two ends. CDR3 sequence (DNA): TGTGCCAGCAGTTTGTTTTGGGAGCTGTTTTTT. This codes for CASSLFWELFF.

This clone was seen a handful of times. This may stem from a read error, because a much larger clone lies one nucleotide away. Other DNA sequences from this sample encode an identical CDR3 as well. The rearrangement uses TRBV18 and TRBJ2-5; a possible D gene is TRBD1 (5 bases). Between the trimmed V and J ends, which lost 2 bases and 1 base, there was a span of 14 bases. The CDR3 length is 16 residues. The germline gives CDR1 KGHSH, CDR2 LQKENI. CDR3: CASSPAQGTLQETQYF. The DNA for the CDR3 is TGTGCCAGCTCACCAGCGCAGGGAACACTCCAAGAGACCCAGTACTTC.

This clone was seen repeatedly, ten times or more. The genes are TRBV6-1 and TRBJ2-7, with D tentatively TRBD2 (7 bases). Trimming left V 4 bases short and J 4 bases short, with 20 bases between. Germline assignment: CDR1 MNHNS and CDR2 SASEGT. The CDR3 sequence is 16 residues long. CDR3 nucleotides: TGTGCCAGCAGTGGAGGGGGGGAGAAAGGGAGGTACGAGCAGTACTTC. Translated, it gives CASSGGGEKGRYEQYF.

The chain links TRBV11-2 to TRBJ2-1; D remains unclear. The germline V gene encodes CDR1 SGHAT and CDR2 FQNNGV. The CDR3 covers 13 residues. Trimming pared 1 base from V and 6 bases from J, leaving 7 bases between. Written as DNA, the CDR3 is TGTGCCAGCAGCTTAGCGTGGGGCAATGAGCAGTTCTTC. Protein: CASSLAWGNEQFF.